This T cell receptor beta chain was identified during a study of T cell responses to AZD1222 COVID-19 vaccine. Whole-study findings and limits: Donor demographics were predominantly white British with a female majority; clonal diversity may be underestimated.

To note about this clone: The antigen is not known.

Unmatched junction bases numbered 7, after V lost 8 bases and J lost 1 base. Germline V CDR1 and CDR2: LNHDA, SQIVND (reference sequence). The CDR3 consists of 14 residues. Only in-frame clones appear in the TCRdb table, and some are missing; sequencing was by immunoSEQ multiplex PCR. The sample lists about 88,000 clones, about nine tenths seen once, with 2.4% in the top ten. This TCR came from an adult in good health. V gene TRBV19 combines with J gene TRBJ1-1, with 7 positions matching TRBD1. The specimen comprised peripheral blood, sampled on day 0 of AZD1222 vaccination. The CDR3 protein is CASRKGAANTEAFF. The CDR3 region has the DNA TGTGCCAGTCGGAAGGGGGCAGCGAACACTGAAGCTTTCTTT.